One sample yielded the 5 T cell receptor beta chains listed below, sequenced in a study of post-analysis software for immune sequencing data. Study-level results: In patients, TRBV5-6, TRBV5-1 and TRBV20-1 belonged to five or six TRBV segments found more frequently than in controls.

Carried by the TCR beta cDNA libraries were unique molecular identifiers. TCRdb independently ran MiXCR on the PCR reads; one entry per CDR3 protein. Seen here are 400,000 to 500,000 distinct CDR3 sequences, about 40% observed once, and the top ten hold about 8%. What these receptors recognize is not known. Sample: blood. The receptors shown here come from a girl aged 2-10 years with multiple sclerosis.

This clonotype was picked up a small number of times. CDR3 protein: CASSLDRGRGTQYF. CDR3 nucleotides: TGTGCCAGCAGCTTGGACAGGGGAAGAGGTACGCAGTATTTT. V is TRBV7-9 and J is TRBJ2-3, with 9 bases fitting TRBD1. V shed 3 bases and J 8 bases; nucleotides not matched to a gene: 6. Germline lookup yields CDR1 SEHNR and CDR2 FQNEAQ (reference sequence). The CDR3 consists of 14 residues.

The CDR3 DNA reads TGCGCCAGCAGCGACAGGGGCAATCAGCCCCAGCATTTT. Translated: CASSDRGNQPQHF. The chain uses TRBV5-1 and TRBJ1-5; 7 nucleotides line up with TRBD1. Germline trimming cut 4 bases from V and 2 bases from J; bases unmatched to any gene: 0. The germline gives CDR1 SGHRS, CDR2 YFSETQ. This CDR3 region has 13 residues. Full variable domain (remainder filled in from reference TRBV5-1 and TRBJ1-5): KAGVTQTPRYLIKTRGQQVTLSCSPISGHRSVSWYQQTPGQGLQFLFEYFSETQRNKGNFPGRFSGRQFSNSRSEMNVSTLELGDSALYLCASSDRGNQPQHFGDGTRLSIL.

This rearrangement joins TRBV7-9 to TRBJ2-7; possibly TRBD1 or TRBD2 for D (6 bases each). This CDR3 has 16 residues. The V gene lost 5 bases and the J gene lost 3 bases, with 20 bases spanning the gap. CDR1 is SEHNR, CDR2 FQNEAQ, per germline (reference sequence). The CDR3 DNA reads as TGTGCCAGCAGCCCCGTTCGGGGGCTTCAGATCTACGAGCAGTACTTC. Its translation is CASSPVRGLQIYEQYF.

The gene calls are TRBV10-3 and TRBJ2-1; D may be TRBD2 (6 bases). V shed 4 bases and J shed 9 bases, with 16 bases lying between them. This CDR3 is built from 14 residues. In germline, CDR1 is ENHRY, CDR2 SYGVKD. The CDR3 reads CAISATRTRTEQFF. The CDR3 nucleotides read TGTGCCATCAGTGCGACTAGAACGAGGACTGAGCAGTTCTTC.

In this sample, this clonotype turned up a few times. V gene TRBV29-1 combines with J gene TRBJ2-1; 8 bases are a match to TRBD1. The CDR3 runs 12 residues. The ends lost 8 bases at V and 10 bases at J; junction bases unmatched: 10. Per germline, CDR1 SQVTM and CDR2 ANQGSEA. DNA of the CDR3: TGCAGCCCAGTTGACAGGGGAGGCGAGCAGTTCTTC. It is translated as CSPVDRGGEQFF.